This is a list of T cell receptor beta chains from one sample in a study of identical twins. TCRdb re-derived calls from the 5' RACE reads in MiXCR, one entry per CDR3 protein. The table shows 700,000 to 950,000 distinct CDR3 sequences, with about 12% occurring only once. This sample was also put to use in a study of yellow fever vaccine responses in identical twins.

The sample taken for sequencing was PBMCs. All receptors derive from a woman aged 18-29 years in good health. Both conserved end residues are part of each CDR3. D genes are given only for firm matches. A row's size may be missing; if present it is once, few, many or a size class.

abundance: many
d_gene: .
j_gene: TRBJ2-3
v_gene: TRBV12-3/TRBV12-4
CDR3aa: CASSFGSTSTDTQYF
CDR3nt: TGTGCCAGCAGTTTCGGAAGTACTTCCACAGATACGCAGTATTTT

abundance: many
d_gene: .
j_gene: TRBJ2-3
v_gene: TRBV28
CDR3aa: CASSSSRDTQYF
CDR3nt: TGTGCCAGCAGTTCCAGCAGAGATACGCAGTATTTT

abundance: .
d_gene: .
j_gene: TRBJ2-2
v_gene: TRBV10-2
CDR3aa: CASSRVSSGGELFF
CDR3nt: TGCGCCAGCAGTCGGGTTAGCTCGGGCGGGGAGCTGTTTTTT

abundance: .
d_gene: .
j_gene: TRBJ2-4
v_gene: TRBV20-1
CDR3aa: CSATTRGIQYF
CDR3nt: TGCAGTGCTACGACTAGGGGCATTCAGTACTTC

abundance: few
d_gene: .
j_gene: TRBJ1-6
v_gene: TRBV29-1
CDR3aa: CSAGRENSPLHF
CDR3nt: TGCAGCGCCGGACGGGAGAATTCACCCCTCCACTTT

abundance: few
d_gene: .
j_gene: TRBJ1-1
v_gene: TRBV5-1
CDR3aa: CASSFEGRGNTEAFF
CDR3nt: TGCGCCAGCAGCTTTGAGGGCCGAGGGAACACTGAAGCTTTCTTT

abundance: .
d_gene: TRBD1
j_gene: TRBJ2-1
v_gene: TRBV5-6
CDR3aa: CASSFYGTGIYNEQFF
CDR3nt: TGTGCCAGCAGCTTTTACGGGACAGGGATCTACAATGAGCAGTTCTTC

abundance: few
d_gene: .
j_gene: TRBJ2-7
v_gene: TRBV7-9
CDR3aa: CASSIRQDPYEQYF
CDR3nt: TGTGCCAGCAGCATTCGACAGGATCCATACGAGCAGTACTTC

abundance: few
d_gene: TRBD1
j_gene: TRBJ1-1
v_gene: TRBV12-3/TRBV12-4
CDR3aa: CASTETSVISGQTEAFF
CDR3nt: TGTGCCAGCACCGAAACCAGTGTAATTTCGGGACAGACTGAAGCTTTCTTT

abundance: few
d_gene: TRBD2
j_gene: TRBJ2-3
v_gene: TRBV12-3/TRBV12-4
CDR3aa: CASRPRLADTQYF
CDR3nt: TGTGCCAGCAGACCCCGACTAGCGGATACGCAGTATTTT

abundance: few
d_gene: TRBD1
j_gene: TRBJ2-5
v_gene: TRBV3-1
CDR3aa: CASSQPPGTEVRETQYF
CDR3nt: TGTGCCAGCAGCCAACCCCCCGGGACAGAGGTGCGAGAGACCCAGTACTTC

abundance: many
d_gene: .
j_gene: TRBJ2-1
v_gene: TRBV24-1
CDR3aa: CATSDLESSYNEQFF
CDR3nt: TGTGCCACCAGTGATTTAGAAAGCTCCTACAATGAGCAGTTCTTC

abundance: few
d_gene: .
j_gene: TRBJ1-1
v_gene: TRBV28
CDR3aa: CASSLGVLNTEGFF
CDR3nt: TGTGCCAGCAGTTTAGGTGTACTTAACACTGAAGGTTTCTTT

abundance: few
d_gene: .
j_gene: TRBJ1-5
v_gene: TRBV12-3/TRBV12-4
CDR3aa: CASSWGHANQPQHF
CDR3nt: TGTGCCAGCAGTTGGGGACACGCCAATCAGCCCCAGCATTTT

abundance: few
d_gene: .
j_gene: TRBJ2-7
v_gene: TRBV20-1
CDR3aa: CSARPTDRLVLYEQYF
CDR3nt: TGCAGTGCTAGACCTACCGACAGACTTGTTCTCTACGAGCAGTACTTC

abundance: .
d_gene: .
j_gene: TRBJ1-1
v_gene: TRBV11-2
CDR3aa: CASSTQGTSNTEAFF
CDR3nt: TGTGCCAGCAGCACGCAAGGGACATCGAACACTGAAGCTTTCTTT

abundance: few
d_gene: .
j_gene: TRBJ2-2
v_gene: TRBV19
CDR3aa: CAISRGRQEWNTGELFF
CDR3nt: TGTGCCATTAGTAGAGGGCGACAGGAATGGAACACCGGGGAGCTGTTTTTT

abundance: .
d_gene: TRBD2
j_gene: TRBJ2-2
v_gene: TRBV29-1
CDR3aa: CSGLAGYTGELFF
CDR3nt: TGCAGCGGCCTAGCGGGATATACCGGGGAGCTGTTTTTT

abundance: few
d_gene: .
j_gene: TRBJ2-7
v_gene: TRBV20-1
CDR3aa: CSASGSGGTYEQYF
CDR3nt: TGCAGTGCTAGCGGATCAGGCGGTACCTACGAGCAGTACTTC

abundance: many
d_gene: TRBD1
j_gene: TRBJ1-5
v_gene: TRBV3-1
CDR3aa: CASSPKQGANQPQHF
CDR3nt: TGTGCCAGCAGCCCAAAACAGGGGGCAAATCAGCCCCAGCATTTT

abundance: few
d_gene: .
j_gene: TRBJ2-1
v_gene: TRBV12-3/TRBV12-4
CDR3aa: CASTVGSNEQFF
CDR3nt: TGTGCCAGCACCGTGGGTTCTAATGAGCAGTTCTTC

abundance: .
d_gene: TRBD1
j_gene: TRBJ1-6
v_gene: TRBV14
CDR3aa: CSSSARDRRNSPLHF
CDR3nt: TGTTCCAGCAGCGCCCGGGACAGGAGGAATTCACCCCTCCACTTT

abundance: many
d_gene: TRBD2
j_gene: TRBJ2-1
v_gene: TRBV3-1
CDR3aa: CASSQGPGGTFKQFF
CDR3nt: TGTGCCAGCAGCCAAGGGCCGGGGGGGACTTTTAAGCAGTTCTTC

abundance: few
d_gene: .
j_gene: TRBJ1-5
v_gene: TRBV10-3
CDR3aa: CAISDRGLSNQPQHF
CDR3nt: TGTGCCATCAGTGACAGGGGCCTTAGCAATCAGCCCCAGCATTTT

abundance: .
d_gene: TRBD1
j_gene: TRBJ2-5
v_gene: TRBV28
CDR3aa: CASSKGDRDFETQYF
CDR3nt: TGTGCCAGCAGTAAGGGGGACAGGGATTTCGAGACCCAGTACTTC

abundance: .
d_gene: .
j_gene: TRBJ2-5
v_gene: TRBV6-5
CDR3aa: CASSWGRAQETQYF
CDR3nt: TGTGCCAGCAGTTGGGGCAGAGCTCAAGAGACCCAGTACTTC

abundance: .
d_gene: .
j_gene: TRBJ1-5
v_gene: TRBV9
CDR3aa: CASSRRENQPQHF
CDR3nt: TGTGCCAGCAGCCGACGGGAGAATCAGCCCCAGCATTTT

abundance: .
d_gene: TRBD2
j_gene: TRBJ2-3
v_gene: TRBV29-1
CDR3aa: CSVLAAGTDTQYF
CDR3nt: TGCAGCGTTCTAGCGGCCGGCACAGATACGCAGTATTTT

abundance: few
d_gene: .
j_gene: TRBJ2-3
v_gene: TRBV19
CDR3aa: CASTPGHSTDTQYF
CDR3nt: TGTGCCAGTACCCCGGGACATAGCACAGATACGCAGTATTTT

abundance: .
d_gene: .
j_gene: TRBJ2-7
v_gene: TRBV20-1
CDR3aa: CSAWQGFGSYEQYF
CDR3nt: TGCAGTGCTTGGCAGGGGTTCGGGTCCTACGAGCAGTACTTC

abundance: .
d_gene: .
j_gene: TRBJ1-6
v_gene: TRBV6-5
CDR3aa: CASSYTGSYNSPLHF
CDR3nt: TGTGCCAGCAGTTATACAGGCTCCTATAATTCACCCCTCCACTTT

abundance: .
d_gene: TRBD1
j_gene: TRBJ2-7
v_gene: TRBV10-3
CDR3aa: CAISEQGQGAFEQYF
CDR3nt: TGTGCCATCAGTGAGCAGGGACAGGGGGCTTTCGAGCAGTACTTC

abundance: .
d_gene: TRBD1
j_gene: TRBJ2-3
v_gene: TRBV5-1
CDR3aa: CASSLRTGGRDTQYF
CDR3nt: TGCGCCAGCAGCCTAAGGACAGGGGGAAGAGATACGCAGTATTTT

abundance: few
d_gene: .
j_gene: TRBJ1-1
v_gene: TRBV2
CDR3aa: CASSEGANTEAFF
CDR3nt: TGTGCCAGCAGTGAGGGCGCGAACACTGAAGCTTTCTTT

abundance: many
d_gene: .
j_gene: TRBJ1-1
v_gene: TRBV5-1
CDR3aa: CASSNGREVVAFF
CDR3nt: TGCGCCAGCAGCAACGGTAGGGAGGTGGTGGCTTTCTTT

abundance: .
d_gene: TRBD2
j_gene: TRBJ2-3
v_gene: TRBV6-1
CDR3aa: CATTGAGGLLDTQYF
CDR3nt: TGTGCCACCACTGGAGCGGGAGGGCTCTTAGATACGCAGTATTTT

abundance: few
d_gene: TRBD1
j_gene: TRBJ2-2
v_gene: TRBV12-3/TRBV12-4
CDR3aa: CASRGRDRVIGELFF
CDR3nt: TGTGCCAGCAGAGGCCGGGACAGGGTCATCGGGGAGCTGTTTTTT

abundance: many
d_gene: .
j_gene: TRBJ2-1
v_gene: TRBV5-1
CDR3aa: CASSLQGSSGNEQFF
CDR3nt: TGCGCCAGCAGCTTGCAGGGTTCCTCGGGGAATGAGCAGTTCTTC

abundance: .
d_gene: .
j_gene: TRBJ2-7
v_gene: TRBV5-6
CDR3aa: CASSLAVGAYEQYF
CDR3nt: TGTGCCAGCAGCTTGGCGGTTGGGGCCTACGAGCAGTACTTC

abundance: many
d_gene: TRBD2
j_gene: TRBJ2-5
v_gene: TRBV5-1
CDR3aa: CASSLSGTTKETQYF
CDR3nt: TGCGCCAGCAGTTTGAGCGGGACGACAAAAGAGACCCAGTACTTC

abundance: few
d_gene: .
j_gene: TRBJ1-2
v_gene: TRBV3-1
CDR3aa: CASSQVGLNYGYTF
CDR3nt: TGTGCCAGCAGCCAAGTCGGCCTTAACTATGGCTACACCTTC

abundance: few
d_gene: .
j_gene: TRBJ2-5
v_gene: TRBV2
CDR3aa: CASSEGGAAQETQYF
CDR3nt: TGTGCCAGCAGTGAAGGAGGGGCAGCCCAAGAGACCCAGTACTTC

abundance: .
d_gene: TRBD2
j_gene: TRBJ2-1
v_gene: TRBV6-1
CDR3aa: CAATRGVNYNEQFF
CDR3nt: TGTGCCGCGACTCGGGGGGTGAACTACAATGAGCAGTTCTTC

abundance: few
d_gene: TRBD1
j_gene: TRBJ1-2
v_gene: TRBV7-8
CDR3aa: CASSLRSPGQGGFYGYTF
CDR3nt: TGTGCCAGCAGCTTAAGAAGTCCGGGACAGGGGGGTTTCTATGGCTACACCTTC

abundance: few
d_gene: TRBD1
j_gene: TRBJ1-5
v_gene: TRBV6-1
CDR3aa: CASSERQGTYSNQPQHF
CDR3nt: TGTGCCAGCAGTGAGAGACAGGGGACCTATAGCAATCAGCCCCAGCATTTT

abundance: few
d_gene: TRBD1
j_gene: TRBJ1-5
v_gene: TRBV10-3
CDR3aa: CATRKQGAFDQPQHF
CDR3nt: TGTGCCACCAGGAAACAGGGGGCGTTTGATCAGCCCCAGCATTTT

abundance: few
d_gene: TRBD1
j_gene: TRBJ1-1
v_gene: TRBV11-2
CDR3aa: CASSQITGTGFTEAFF
CDR3nt: TGTGCCAGCAGCCAAATTACCGGGACAGGGTTCACTGAAGCTTTCTTT

abundance: .
d_gene: .
j_gene: TRBJ1-5
v_gene: TRBV5-6
CDR3aa: CASSLVGLDQPQHF
CDR3nt: TGTGCCAGCAGCTTAGTAGGCTTGGATCAGCCCCAGCATTTT

abundance: many
d_gene: TRBD2
j_gene: TRBJ2-1
v_gene: TRBV28
CDR3aa: CASSLTPGLAGEHEQFF
CDR3nt: TGTGCCAGCAGTTTGACTCCCGGACTAGCGGGAGAGCATGAGCAGTTCTTC

abundance: few
d_gene: .
j_gene: TRBJ1-2
v_gene: TRBV3-1
CDR3aa: CASSRTAGEGYTF
CDR3nt: TGTGCCAGCAGCCGAACTGCGGGTGAGGGCTACACCTTC

abundance: few
d_gene: TRBD2
j_gene: TRBJ2-7
v_gene: TRBV6-1
CDR3aa: CASSEPLAGHAYEQYF
CDR3nt: TGTGCCAGCAGTGAACCACTAGCGGGACATGCCTACGAGCAGTACTTC

abundance: few
d_gene: TRBD2
j_gene: TRBJ2-4
v_gene: TRBV7-8
CDR3aa: CASSLAASGGPTARNIQYF
CDR3nt: TGTGCCAGCAGCTTAGCGGCTAGCGGGGGGCCAACCGCACGAAACATTCAGTACTTC

abundance: .
d_gene: TRBD2
j_gene: TRBJ2-1
v_gene: TRBV6-1
CDR3aa: CASSRPGGFNEQFF
CDR3nt: TGTGCCAGCAGCCGTCCGGGGGGGTTCAATGAGCAGTTCTTC

abundance: .
d_gene: TRBD2
j_gene: TRBJ2-1
v_gene: TRBV6-1
CDR3aa: CASSRDLAGLGIGYNEQFF
CDR3nt: TGTGCCAGCAGTAGGGATCTAGCGGGCTTGGGGATAGGATACAATGAGCAGTTCTTC

abundance: .
d_gene: TRBD2
j_gene: TRBJ2-1
v_gene: TRBV6-2/TRBV6-3
CDR3aa: CASSYWSGATSYNEQFF
CDR3nt: TGTGCCAGCAGTTACTGGAGCGGGGCGACCTCCTACAATGAGCAGTTCTTC

abundance: many
d_gene: .
j_gene: TRBJ1-3
v_gene: TRBV7-6
CDR3aa: CASSLDMATGNTIYF
CDR3nt: TGTGCCAGCAGCTTAGATATGGCAACTGGAAACACCATATATTTT

abundance: .
d_gene: .
j_gene: TRBJ2-5
v_gene: TRBV6-1
CDR3aa: CASSQYRGPGKETQYF
CDR3nt: TGTGCCAGCAGTCAATACCGGGGTCCCGGAAAAGAGACCCAGTACTTC

abundance: many
d_gene: .
j_gene: TRBJ2-4
v_gene: TRBV29-1
CDR3aa: CSVVGAGGKNIQYF
CDR3nt: TGCAGCGTGGTAGGGGCAGGGGGGAAAAACATTCAGTACTTC

abundance: few
d_gene: TRBD2
j_gene: TRBJ2-7
v_gene: TRBV4-1
CDR3aa: CASSQAGGGASSYEQYF
CDR3nt: TGCGCCAGCAGCCAAGCCGGGGGAGGGGCAAGCTCCTACGAGCAGTACTTC

abundance: few
d_gene: .
j_gene: TRBJ2-4
v_gene: TRBV21-1
CDR3aa: CASSPIGGARKNIQYF
CDR3nt: TGTGCCAGCAGTCCTATCGGGGGGGCCCGGAAAAACATTCAGTACTTC